Listed here are 17 T cell receptor beta chains from one sample, sequenced in a study of blood T cell repertoires in COVID-19. Profiled with immunoSEQ multiplex PCR; TCRdb holds only in-frame clones, not every one. The sample carries around 150,000 clones, about 80% recorded once. The specimen was peripheral blood. These receptors all stem from a woman aged 80 or over with acute or convalescent COVID-19.

The chain recombines TRBV6-5 with TRBJ1-1; 8 bases fit TRBD1. Germline trimming cut 6 bases from V and 10 bases from J; bases unmatched to any gene: 7. The CDR3 is 12 amino acids. Germline CDR1 MNHEY, CDR2 SVGAGI. CDR3 in amino acids: CASRRQGSRAFF. The DNA for the CDR3 is TGTGCCAGCAGGCGACAGGGGAGTCGAGCTTTCTTT.

The V call is TRBV5-1, the J call TRBJ1-1; D not certain. CDR3 length equals 14 residues. The V gene lost 0 bases and the J gene lost 3 bases, with 9 bases spanning the gap. CDR1 is SGHRS and CDR2 is YFSETQ in the germline V gene. In nucleotides, the CDR3 is TGCGCCAGCAGCTTGGGCGGAATCGACACTGAAGCTTTCTTT. Amino acid sequence: CASSLGGIDTEAFF. The variable domain in full, with the rest retrieved from reference TRBV5-1 and TRBJ1-1, is KAGVTQTPRYLIKTRGQQVTLSCSPISGHRSVSWYQQTPGQGLQFLFEYFSETQRNKGNFPGRFSGRQFSNSRSEMNVSTLELGDSALYLCASSLGGIDTEAFFGQGTRLTVV.

The chain is built from TRBV11-3 and TRBJ2-1, with D maybe TRBD2 (6 bases). Deletions cut 2 bases from V and 12 bases from J, with 23 bases between. CDR1 SGHNT and CDR2 YENEEA come from the germline V gene. The CDR3 is 16 amino acids. The CDR3 DNA follows: TGTGCCAGCAGCTTAAGTACGCGGACTATTCCTTTAAGGCAGTTCTTC. Translation gives CASSLSTRTIPLRQFF.

V gene TRBV15 combines with J gene TRBJ1-5; the D is unclear. Germline V CDR1 and CDR2: LNHNV, YYDKDF (reference sequence). The CDR3 totals 15 residues. Trimming left V 0 bases short and J 4 bases short, with 10 bases between. Here the CDR3 reads CATSRDLYGNQPQHF. For the CDR3, the DNA is TGTGCCACCAGCAGAGATCTTTACGGTAATCAGCCCCAGCATTTT.

CDR3: CASSLNPPSAAFF. In DNA form, the CDR3 reads TGTGCCAGCAGCTTAAACCCCCCGAGCGCAGCTTTCTTT. The rearrangement joins TRBV11-2 to TRBJ1-1; unclear D gene. The CDR3 spans 13 residues. Looked up from germline, CDR1 is SGHAT and CDR2 is FQNNGV. The germline V and J ends were trimmed by 2 bases and 10 bases, with 14 bases remaining between them.

The chain combines TRBV6-5 with TRBJ2-1; the match to TRBD1 covers 8 bases. The CDR3 spans 15 residues. With 4 bases clipped from V and 8 bases from J, the junction kept 10 bases outside the gene matches. Looked up from germline, CDR1 is MNHEY and CDR2 is SVGAGI. In DNA form, the CDR3 reads TGTGCCAGCAGTTTCCGGACAGGGTTTGTCGATGAGCAGTTCTTC. It encodes CASSFRTGFVDEQFF.

The chain employs TRBV21-1 and TRBJ1-2; TRBD1, the table's D call, was not compared with the DNA. TRBV21-1 corresponds to a pseudogene. This CDR3 region has 15 residues. CDR3 sequence reads: CASSKTLTGFDGYTF. CDR3 coding DNA: TGTGCCAGCAGCAAAACCCTGACAGGTTTTGATGGCTACACCTTC.

The CDR3 reads CASRSSASTDTQYF. The CDR3 nucleotides are TGCGCCAGCAGGTCCAGTGCTAGCACAGATACGCAGTATTTT. V usage is TRBV5-1 and J usage is TRBJ2-3; no definite D call. CDR3 size: 14 residues. Germline assignment: CDR1 SGHRS and CDR2 YFSETQ. Trimming shortened V by 5 bases and J by 0 bases, and 10 bases separated the two germline ends.

The chain recombines TRBV19 with TRBJ2-7; 10 nucleotides line up with TRBD1. This CDR3 spans 13 amino acids. CDR1 is LNHDA, CDR2 SQIVND, per germline (reference sequence). Trimming cost V 4 bases and J 5 bases; bases outside gene matches: 2. The CDR3 DNA is TGTGCCAGTAGTACGACAGGGGGCGACGAGCAGTACTTC. This translates into CASSTTGGDEQYF.

The rearrangement uses TRBV12-3 or TRBV12-4 and TRBJ1-1; no reliable D call. Between the trimmed V and J ends, which lost 2 bases and 7 bases, there was a span of 11 bases. The CDR3 is 13 amino acids. The CDR3 sequence: CASSLIPSDEAFF. The DNA of the CDR3 is TGTGCCAGCAGTTTAATTCCGTCAGATGAAGCTTTCTTT.

V gene TRBV7-2 combines with J gene TRBJ1-5; 8 bases map to TRBD1. With V trimmed by 5 bases and J by 2 bases, 5 bases remained unmatched. Germline-derived CDR1 and CDR2 are SGHTA and FQGNSA. The CDR3 spans 15 residues. CDR3 residues: CASSGQGGGNQPQHF. In DNA, the CDR3 is TGTGCCAGCAGCGGACAGGGTGGCGGCAATCAGCCCCAGCATTTT.

The genes are TRBV19 and TRBJ2-3, with a weak D call TRBD2 (6 bases). CDR3 length equals 17 residues. Germline lookup yields CDR1 LNHDA and CDR2 SQIVND (reference sequence). V was trimmed by 4 bases and J by 7 bases, leaving 24 bases between them. The CDR3 DNA reads as TGTGCCAGTAGTAGCTACGGCACCGGGACTGGGACCTATACGCAGTATTTT. Translated, it gives CASSSYGTGTGTYTQYF.

The chain employs TRBV19 and TRBJ2-4; D is uncertain. Germline assignment: CDR1 LNHDA and CDR2 SQIVND (reference sequence). The length of the CDR3 is 14 residues. V dropped 3 bases and J dropped 0 bases, with 6 bases sitting between them. CDR3 protein: CASSIVLAKNIQYF. DNA of the CDR3: TGTGCCAGTAGTATCGTCCTAGCCAAAAACATTCAGTACTTC.

The rearrangement links TRBV29-1 to TRBJ2-7; a possible D gene is TRBD1 (5 bases). Trimming took off 2 bases at V and 4 bases at J, with 6 bases between the two ends. Germline V CDR1 and CDR2: SQVTM, ANQGSEA. This CDR3 has 11 residues. CDR3 coding DNA: TGCAGCGTTGAACAGGGATACGAGCAGTACTTC. Translating gives CSVEQGYEQYF.

The CDR3 loop reads CASSLRTPSYEQYF. DNA of the CDR3: TGCGCCAGCAGCCTGAGGACACCATCCTACGAGCAGTACTTC. This chain connects TRBV5-1 to TRBJ2-7; TRBD1 might be the D (5 bases). Germline CDR1 and CDR2: SGHRS and YFSETQ. The CDR3 length is 14 residues. V dropped 4 bases and J dropped 1 base, with 12 bases sitting between them.

The chain uses TRBV28 and TRBJ2-1; 10 nucleotides agree with TRBD2. In germline, CDR1 is MDHEN, CDR2 SYDVKM. The CDR3 has 15 residues. V dropped 7 bases and J dropped 8; count of bases not matched to a gene: 11. The CDR3 nucleotides read TGTGCCAGCACCACTGGGGCTAGCGGGAGCGATGAGCAGTTCTTC. Translating it yields CASTTGASGSDEQFF. Full variable domain (rest looked up from reference TRBV28 and TRBJ2-1): DVKVTQSSRYLVKRTGEKVFLECVQDMDHENMFWYRQDPGLGLRLIYFSYDVKMKEKGDIPEGYSVSREKKERFSLILESASTNQTSMYLCASTTGASGSDEQFFGPGTRLTVL.

V usage is TRBV5-1 and J usage is TRBJ2-2, with 8 bases aligning to TRBD1. The CDR3 length is 14 residues. CDR1 and CDR2 from the germline V gene are SGHRS and YFSETQ. With 4 bases clipped from V and 9 bases from J, the junction kept 8 bases outside the gene matches. The CDR3 region has the DNA TGCGCCAGCAGCGACGAGACAGGGGCGCGGGAGCTGTTTTTT. Translating gives CASSDETGARELFF.